Listed below are T cell receptor beta chains from one sample, sequenced in a study of shared T cell receptors in the human thymus. Here immunoSEQ multiplex PCR was the method, and the copy in TCRdb shows in-frame clones only, minus some. Found here are 450,000 to 650,000 clones, 70% to 80% of them singletons; the top ten hold around 0.013%. The sample was also linked to a second study, of human thymus T cells.

Sequenced sample: thymocytes. The receptor source for this set is a boy less than two years old with a congenital heart defect. CDR3s include the opening cysteine and the closing phenylalanine or tryptophan. For some rows the clone size is stated as once, few or many, or as a class when expanded; others skip it.

CDR3,V,size,J
CASSGGGLNTEAFF,TRBV5-1,.,TRBJ1-1
CASSLATTRPTDTQYF,TRBV7-9,.,TRBJ2-3
CASSPGGGRAQFF,TRBV4-2,.,TRBJ2-1
CASSLNRAGGGYEQYF,TRBV19,.,TRBJ2-7
CASSNRGEQYF,TRBV27,.,TRBJ2-7
CASSLIAGDFYEQYF,TRBV7-6,.,TRBJ2-7
CASSSGQGGGYTF,TRBV5-4,.,TRBJ1-2
CASSHRPLAGGRHEQFF,TRBV28,.,TRBJ2-1
CASSGKPGTAGRDTQYF,TRBV19,.,TRBJ2-3
CASSPGGGTGAYSNQPQHF,TRBV28,.,TRBJ1-5
CASSQESTNRGAGELFF,TRBV4-3,few,TRBJ2-2
CASMETPRLAGGDEQFF,TRBV27,.,TRBJ2-1
CASSSGTGGYEQYF,TRBV7-9,once,TRBJ2-7
CSVRLADTRGGELFF,TRBV29-1,.,TRBJ2-2
CASSQARRGQSGYNEQFF,TRBV14,.,TRBJ2-1
CASSLRLAGGHSYEQYF,TRBV7-8,.,TRBJ2-7
CAWSVLSPLAGGITDTQYF,TRBV30,.,TRBJ2-3
CASSLTGDGAYEQYF,TRBV5-1,.,TRBJ2-7
CASSLVDRTDPQNTEAFF,TRBV5-6,.,TRBJ1-1
CASSPPVGSRDNEQFF,TRBV18,few,TRBJ2-1
CAWSAPGQGVYPQHF,TRBV30,.,TRBJ1-5
CASSVTRNYNEQFF,TRBV5-6,few,TRBJ2-1
CASSQVRTASSYEQYF,TRBV14,.,.
CASSRGGDLSGVGETQYF,TRBV4-1,.,TRBJ2-5
CSGRRAPEQYF,TRBV20-1,.,TRBJ2-7
CASSYPAGGPEETQYF,TRBV6-5,.,TRBJ2-5
CASSPMRGLAADTDTQYF,TRBV19,.,TRBJ2-3